The 24 T cell receptor beta chains below were found in one sample sequenced in a study of cytomegalovirus exposure and HLA in healthy donors. Primers: 60 Vbeta forward and 13 Jbeta reverse. Clones were read by immunoSEQ multiplex PCR, and TCRdb kept only the in-frame ones, dropping some. The sample holds about 120,000 clones. Sequencing was carried out using PBMCs. The receptors were gathered from a man aged 30-40 years in good health and CMV-seronegative.

This chain joins TRBV6-5 and TRBJ2-3; 8 bases match TRBD2. V lost 4 bases and J lost 4; bases outside the gene matches: 10. Germline V gene sequence: CDR1 MNHEY, CDR2 SVGAGI. The CDR3 runs to 16 residues. The CDR3 reads CASSSPPGGGSDTQYF. CDR3 nucleotide sequence: TGTGCCAGCAGTTCCCCTCCCGGGGGGGGGTCAGATACGCAGTATTTT.

The chain employs TRBV7-2 and TRBJ2-3; perhaps TRBD1 as D (6 bases). The germline V and J ends were trimmed by 1 base and 8 bases, with 13 bases remaining between them. The germline gives CDR1 SGHTA, CDR2 FQGNSA. The CDR3 spans 14 residues. Here the CDR3 DNA reads TGTGCCAGCAGCTTAGGACAAGGGGGTGGTACGCAGTATTTT. Translated, it gives CASSLGQGGGTQYF.

This sequence joins TRBV7-9 and TRBJ1-5, with a possible D match to TRBD1 (5 bases). Germline V gene sequence: CDR1 SEHNR, CDR2 FQNEAQ (reference sequence). CDR3 length: 13 residues. V was cut by 1 base and J by 7 bases, with 8 bases left in between. CDR3 DNA: TGTGCCAGCAGCTTAGGGGGGGAACAGCCCCAGCATTTT. This codes for CASSLGGEQPQHF.

This chain uses TRBV11-2 with TRBJ1-3; 10 bases fit TRBD1. V was clipped by 1 base and J by 3 bases; unmatched bases: 9. The CDR3 totals 18 residues. The germline V gene encodes CDR1 SGHAT and CDR2 FQNNGV. The CDR3 sequence: CASSLAPGTGESGNTIYF. In nucleotides, the CDR3 is TGTGCCAGCAGCTTAGCCCCGGGGACAGGGGAAAGTGGAAACACCATATATTTT.

The chain couples TRBV7-3 to TRBJ1-2, with 8 bases lining up with TRBD1. The V gene end was trimmed by 0 bases and the J gene end by 5 bases; junction bases not matched to a gene: 5. CDR3 length: 15 residues. CDR1 is SGHTA, CDR2 FQGTGA, per germline. Written as DNA, the CDR3 is TGTGCCAGCAGCTTAACAGGACAGGGAGGGTATGGCTACACCTTC. Protein: CASSLTGQGGYGYTF.

The chain is built from TRBV5-6 and TRBJ1-2; D is ambiguous. CDR1 SGHDT and CDR2 YYEEEE come from the germline V gene. CDR3 length equals 14 residues. Between the trimmed V and J ends, which lost 4 bases and 6 bases, there was a span of 16 bases. CDR3 residues: CASSLWAGVDGYTF. CDR3 bases: TGTGCCAGCAGCCTATGGGCGGGTGTGGATGGCTACACCTTC.

The V call is TRBV27, the J call TRBJ2-3; D is uncertain. V was clipped by 2 bases and J by 3 bases, with 9 bases between them. The CDR3 runs to 14 residues. CDR1 and CDR2 from the germline V gene are MNHEY and SMNVEV (reference sequence). The CDR3 loop reads CASSLVSVTDTQYF. In DNA, the CDR3 is TGTGCCAGCAGTTTAGTATCCGTTACAGATACGCAGTATTTT.

The V call is TRBV5-8, the J call TRBJ2-4; 10 bases are a match to TRBD1. V was clipped by 3 bases and J by 5 bases; unmatched bases: 8. This CDR3 region has 16 residues. The germline V gene has CDR1 SGHTS and CDR2 YDEGEE. The CDR3 reads CASSSGDRGGQNIQYF. For the CDR3, the DNA is TGTGCCAGCAGCTCTGGGGACAGGGGAGGGCAAAACATTCAGTACTTC. The variable domain in full, with the rest retrieved from reference TRBV5-8 and TRBJ2-4, is EAGVTQSPTHLIKTRGQQATLRCSPISGHTSVYWYQQALGLGLQFLLWYDEGEERNRGNFPPRFSGRQFPNYSSELNVNALELEDSALYLCASSSGDRGGQNIQYFGAGTRLSVL.

This chain links TRBV5-1 with TRBJ2-5; 7 bases map to TRBD2. The germline V gene encodes CDR1 SGHRS and CDR2 YFSETQ. The CDR3 runs to 14 residues. Germline trimming cut 2 bases from V and 1 base from J; bases unmatched to any gene: 2. The CDR3 loop is CASSFASGQETQYF. The CDR3 DNA is TGCGCCAGCAGCTTCGCTAGCGGCCAAGAGACCCAGTACTTC.

The CDR3 DNA reads TGCGCCAGCAGCGGAAAAGCGGGGCGCACAGATACGCAGTATTTT. It codes for CASSGKAGRTDTQYF. The chain is built from TRBV5-1 and TRBJ2-3; 7 bases map to TRBD2. V dropped 4 bases and J dropped 1; count of bases not matched to a gene: 6. CDR1 SGHRS and CDR2 YFSETQ come from the germline V gene. There are 15 residues in the CDR3.

This CDR3 reads CAWSIAGLTNEKLFF. Here the CDR3 DNA reads TGTGCCTGGAGTATAGCGGGACTGACGAATGAAAAACTGTTTTTT. The genes are TRBV30 and TRBJ1-4, with D perhaps TRBD1 (5 bases). Germline values: CDR1 GTSNPN, CDR2 SVGIG (reference sequence). The CDR3 is 15 residues long. V was pared by 2 bases and J by 5 bases, with 15 bases between.

The genes are TRBV27 and TRBJ1-1; D is ambiguous. Between the trimmed V and J ends, which lost 5 bases and 5 bases, there was a span of 9 bases. Germline V gene lookup returns CDR1 MNHEY and CDR2 SMNVEV (reference sequence). This CDR3 is 12 amino acids long. Here the CDR3 reads CASSPRGTEAFF. In DNA form, the CDR3 reads TGTGCCAGCAGTCCCCGAGGAACTGAAGCTTTCTTT.

On this clone itself: The junction departs from the called germline gene at one end, perhaps through a read error. This chain joins TRBV9 and TRBJ2-3; TRBD2 agrees at 11 bases. The CDR3 covers 17 residues. Looked up from germline, CDR1 is SGDLS and CDR2 is YYNGEE. DNA of the CDR3: TGTGCCAGCAGCAAATTTAGCGGGGGGGCCAGCATAGATACGCAGTATTTT. Encoded protein: CASSKFSGGASIDTQYF.

As for this clone: Other DNA sequences in the sample encode the same CDR3. The chain joins TRBV7-2 to TRBJ1-1, with TRBD1 as a possible D gene (5 bases). Trimming removed 3 bases from V and 5 bases from J, with 13 bases in between. The germline CDR1 and CDR2 sequences are SGHTA and FQGNSA. CDR3 size: 14 residues. In DNA, the CDR3 is TGTGCCAGCAGCTTGGGGGGTCCTGGAACTGAAGCTTTCTTT. Residues: CASSLGGPGTEAFF.

The CDR3 DNA reads TGTGCCAGCAGCGCGAACAGGGCCCTCGGCGCCCTCCACTTT. Amino acid sequence: CASSANRALGALHF. The chain links TRBV7-6 to TRBJ1-6; weak D call: TRBD1 (6 bases). Germline lookup yields CDR1 SGHVS and CDR2 FNYEAQ. V shed 5 bases and J shed 14 bases, with 19 bases lying between them. CDR3 length: 14 residues.

The chain is built from TRBV28 and TRBJ2-3; 12 positions match TRBD2. The CDR3 is 15 residues long. The J segment lost 3 bases and the V segment lost 6 bases, leaving 4 bases of the junction unmatched. Germline CDR1 MDHEN, CDR2 SYDVKM. The CDR3 sequence: CASSILAGGTDTQYF. CDR3 sequence (DNA): TGTGCCAGCAGCATTCTAGCGGGGGGGACAGATACGCAGTATTTT.

The chain carries TRBV15 and TRBJ1-3; D unresolved. The CDR3 has 16 amino acids. The germline V gene encodes CDR1 LNHNV and CDR2 YYDKDF (reference sequence). V dropped 0 bases and J dropped 0 bases, with 9 bases sitting between them. CDR3 loop: CATSRDPGPSGNTIYF. CDR3 DNA: TGTGCCACCAGCAGAGATCCGGGTCCCTCTGGAAACACCATATATTTT.

The chain has TRBV7-9 and TRBJ1-5, with no clear D. Germline loops: CDR1 SEHNR, CDR2 FQNEAQ (reference sequence). This CDR3 contains 13 residues. The germline V and J ends were trimmed by 5 bases and 2 bases, with 7 bases remaining between them. CDR3 bases: TGTGCCAGCAGCACAGAGCGCAATCAGCCCCAGCATTTT. The encoded protein is CASSTERNQPQHF.

The V and J genes are TRBV6-5 and TRBJ1-2, with 7 bases matching TRBD1. Germline V CDR1 and CDR2: MNHEY, SVGAGI. The V segment lost 6 bases and the J segment 8 bases; nucleotides outside the gene matches: 12. The CDR3 is 14 amino acids. The CDR3 nucleotides read TGTGCCAGCAGGGGCCCAGACAGGGCTGGCGGCTACACCTTC. Its protein product is CASRGPDRAGGYTF.

The chain carries TRBV7-9 and TRBJ2-2; D gene unclear. This CDR3 spans 13 amino acids. Between the trimmed V and J ends, which lost 4 bases and 2 bases, there was a span of 5 bases. CDR1 SEHNR and CDR2 FQNEAQ come from the germline V gene (reference sequence). This chain's CDR3 is CASSSTNTGELFF. CDR3 DNA: TGTGCCAGCAGCTCGACAAACACCGGGGAGCTGTTTTTT.

The CDR3 sequence is CASSVRRSEGITEQFF. In nucleotides, the CDR3 is TGTGCCAGCAGCGTAAGGCGTAGCGAGGGAATAACTGAGCAGTTCTTC. This rearrangement joins TRBV9 to TRBJ2-1, with D perhaps matching TRBD2 (5 bases). V was pared by 1 base and J by 9 bases, with 20 bases between. This CDR3 is built from 16 residues. The germline CDR1 and CDR2 sequences are SGDLS and YYNGEE.

The rearrangement links TRBV7-6 to TRBJ2-5; a weak D match, TRBD2 (6 bases). Deletions cut 3 bases from V and 0 bases from J, with 11 bases between. Germline V CDR1 and CDR2: SGHVS, FNYEAQ. This CDR3 region has 15 residues. The CDR3 region is CASSLIGGDQETQYF. CDR3 coding DNA: TGTGCCAGCAGCTTGATTGGAGGGGACCAAGAGACCCAGTACTTC.

The chain couples TRBV7-9 to TRBJ1-3; D might be TRBD1 (5 bases). This CDR3 contains 15 residues. The V and J ends lost 6 bases and 0 bases respectively, with 12 bases between them. In germline, CDR1 is SEHNR, CDR2 FQNEAQ (reference sequence). CDR3 coding DNA: TGTGCCAGCAGTGTAGCCGGGGGCTCTGGAAACACCATATATTTT. This sequence encodes CASSVAGGSGNTIYF.

The chain employs TRBV21-1 and TRBJ1-5; TRBD1, the table's D call, was not compared with the DNA. TRBV21-1 is tagged as a pseudogene. There are 20 residues in the CDR3. CDR3 nucleotides: TGTGCCAGCAGCCTTAAGGGGGACAGGGGCAGGGGAAGGAGCAATCAGCCCCAGCATTTT. Amino acids: CASSLKGDRGRGRSNQPQHF.